One sample yielded the 28 T cell receptor beta chains listed below, sequenced in a study of blood T cells in healthy people across ages. The authors ran a second PCR of roughly 6 to 11 cycles using a sample-barcoded 5' primer and a J-beta primer mix. TCRdb redid the calling of the 5' RACE reads with MiXCR, one entry per CDR3 protein. This sample has roughly 1,300,000 distinct CDR3 sequences, with 59% found just once. What was sequenced was blood. The receptor set was obtained from a young man in good health.

The rearrangement links TRBV4-1 to TRBJ1-4; 11 nucleotides agree with TRBD1. V lost 7 bases and J lost 6; bases outside the gene matches: 10. In germline, CDR1 is MGHRA, CDR2 YSYEKL. The CDR3 consists of 16 residues. CDR3 residues: CASTPRVGQGDEKLFF. Here the CDR3 DNA reads TGCGCCAGCACCCCAAGAGTGGGACAGGGGGATGAAAAACTGTTTTTT.

The chain couples TRBV4-2 to TRBJ2-3; 14 nucleotides match TRBD2. From germline, CDR1 is LGHNA and CDR2 YNFKEQ. This CDR3 is 19 amino acids long. The ends lost 0 bases at V and 1 base at J; junction bases unmatched: 6. The CDR3 is CASSQDTGTSGRGTDTQYF. In nucleotides, the CDR3 is TGTGCCAGCAGCCAAGATACTGGGACTAGCGGGAGAGGCACAGATACGCAGTATTTT.

CDR3 sequence: CASSSDGLYNSPLHF. In DNA, the CDR3 is TGTGCCAGCAGCTCAGACGGGCTCTATAATTCACCCCTCCACTTT. This chain links TRBV7-2 with TRBJ1-6; D is unclear. The CDR3 length is 15 residues. The ends were cut back, 4 bases at V and 3 bases at J, with 10 bases in the middle. Germline CDR1 reads SGHTA; CDR2 reads FQGNSA. The full variable domain, with the rest looked up from reference TRBV7-2 and TRBJ1-6, is GAGVSQSPSNKVTEKGKDVELRCDPISGHTALYWYRQSLGQGLEFLIYFQGNSAPDKSGLPSDRFSAERTGGSVSTLTIQRTQQEDSAVYLCASSSDGLYNSPLHFGNGTRLTVT.

The chain has TRBV20-1 and TRBJ2-5, with TRBD2 identical over 10 bases. CDR1 and CDR2 from the germline V gene are DFQATT and SNEGSKA (reference sequence). The CDR3 is made up of 17 amino acids. With V trimmed by 4 bases and J by 4 bases, 15 bases remained unmatched. CDR3 DNA sequence: TGCAGTGCTACAGCTAGCGGGAGTGCCACGTTCGGAGAGACCCAGTACTTC. Translation: CSATASGSATFGETQYF.

The V gene is TRBV10-3, the J gene TRBJ1-4; D remains unclear. Germline CDR1 is ENHRY and CDR2 is SYGVKD. V gave up 2 bases and J gave up 0 bases, with 16 bases separating them. The CDR3 is 18 residues long. CDR3 amino acids: CAISEIGLAAATNEKLFF. CDR3 nucleotide sequence: TGTGCCATCAGTGAGATTGGGCTCGCTGCAGCAACTAATGAAAAACTGTTTTTT.

The gene calls are TRBV9 and TRBJ1-2; 9 bases agree with TRBD1. Germline V gives CDR1 SGDLS, CDR2 YYNGEE. The CDR3 has 18 residues. The V gene end was trimmed by 4 bases and the J gene end by 0 bases; junction bases not matched to a gene: 13. The CDR3 loop is CASSPQGAMLRANYGYTF. In DNA, the CDR3 is TGTGCCAGCAGCCCACAGGGGGCTATGCTGCGAGCTAACTATGGCTACACCTTC.

This sequence joins TRBV4-1 and TRBJ1-1; TRBD1 matches at 8 bases. V shed 5 bases, J shed 0 bases, and the junction held 5 bases outside the gene matches. CDR1 is MGHRA and CDR2 is YSYEKL in the germline V gene. The CDR3 has 15 residues. The CDR3 DNA follows: TGCGCCAGCAGCAACCCCAGGGGGCTGAACACTGAAGCTTTCTTT. Translated: CASSNPRGLNTEAFF.

DNA of the CDR3: TGCGCCAGCAGTGTCATTTCCGGGGGGCTAAGGGCAGATACGCAGTATTTT. This gives the protein CASSVISGGLRADTQYF. This chain connects TRBV10-2 to TRBJ2-3; TRBD2 is a possible D gene (7 bases). The CDR3 sequence is 17 residues long. Germline V gene lookup returns CDR1 WSHSY and CDR2 SAAADI. The V and J ends lost 4 bases and 4 bases respectively, with 21 bases between them.

A remark on this clonotype: This may be a read error: a much more frequent sequence differs by one nucleotide. The chain links TRBV2 to TRBJ2-7; D not certain. Germline V lookup: CDR1 SNHLY, CDR2 FYNNEI. This CDR3 is built from 12 residues. The V end was cut by 7 bases, the J end by 0 bases, with 7 bases between. The CDR3 region has the DNA TGTGCCAGCATTGGGGACTCCTACGAGCAGTACTTC. Its translation is CASIGDSYEQYF.

The rearrangement joins TRBV19 to TRBJ2-7; 12 bases line up with TRBD1. The CDR3 has 15 residues. Unmatched junction bases numbered 6, after V lost 2 bases and J lost 7 bases. The germline V gene has CDR1 LNHDA and CDR2 SQIVND (reference sequence). The CDR3 region is CASSIPGQGADEQYF. As DNA, the CDR3 is TGTGCCAGTAGTATACCGGGACAGGGGGCTGATGAGCAGTACTTC.

Only one count was recorded for this clonotype. V is TRBV2 and J is TRBJ2-7; 10 positions agree with TRBD2. The J call may be wrong; the DNA end is better matched by TRBJ2-5. Germline lookup yields CDR1 SNHLY and CDR2 FYNNEI. The CDR3 totals 15 residues. CDR3 region: CASRASGGVQETQYF. The CDR3, as DNA: TGTGCCAGTCGCGCTAGCGGGGGCGTACAAGAGACCCAGTACTTC.

V usage is TRBV27 and J usage is TRBJ2-2; 9 bases match TRBD1. J was trimmed by 4 bases and V by 7 bases; bases with no gene match: 10. The CDR3 sequence is 16 residues long. Germline V gene sequence: CDR1 MNHEY, CDR2 SMNVEV (reference sequence). CDR3 sequence (DNA): TGTGCCAGCACGGGACAGGGTCAGAAGGGCACCGGGGAGCTGTTTTTT. Translated, it gives CASTGQGQKGTGELFF.

The chain combines TRBV5-1 with TRBJ1-2; 9 nucleotides agree with TRBD1. CDR1 is SGHRS, CDR2 YFSETQ, per germline. This CDR3 has 14 amino acids. Trimming removed 0 bases from V and 6 bases from J; junction bases left unmatched: 3. The CDR3 DNA reads as TGCGCCAGCAGCTTGGTTACAGGGGGCAATGGCTACACCTTC. Amino acids: CASSLVTGGNGYTF.

V usage is TRBV20-1 and J usage is TRBJ2-5, with a weak D call TRBD1 (6 bases). The DNA end is more similar to TRBJ2-7, so the J call may be wrong. The CDR3 runs 13 residues. Germline V lookup: CDR1 DFQATT, CDR2 SNEGSKA (reference sequence). CDR3: CSVGAAPNTEQYF. Here the CDR3 DNA reads TGCAGTGTGGGGGCCGCACCCAACACCGAGCAGTACTTC.

The rearrangement joins TRBV4-2 to TRBJ2-2; 12 bases fit TRBD2. This CDR3 comprises 15 residues. Germline V CDR1 and CDR2: LGHNA, YNFKEQ. The V and J ends lost 4 bases and 7 bases, in that order; junction bases with no gene match: 4. This CDR3 reads CASSPSGRALGELFF. CDR3 coding DNA: TGTGCCAGCAGCCCTAGCGGGAGGGCCCTCGGGGAGCTGTTTTTT.

The J gene is TRBJ2-2, the V gene TRBV2; D ambiguous. The germline gives CDR1 SNHLY, CDR2 FYNNEI. Trimming took 11 bases from V and 0 from J, leaving 13 bases between them. This CDR3 contains 14 residues. CDR3 sequence: CASTGYSNTGELFF. The CDR3, as DNA: TGTGCCTCAACTGGCTACTCGAACACCGGGGAGCTGTTTTTT.

The chain is built from TRBV27 and TRBJ2-7, with D possibly TRBD1 on 6 matching bases. Germline CDR1 MNHEY, CDR2 SMNVEV (reference sequence). The V and J ends lost 2 bases and 7 bases respectively, with 15 bases between them. CDR3 length equals 14 residues. Written as DNA, the CDR3 is TGTGCCAGCAGTTTACAGAACAGGGTCGGGGAGCAGTACTTC. Protein product: CASSLQNRVGEQYF.

This rearrangement joins TRBV6-2 or TRBV6-3 to TRBJ2-3, with TRBD2 matching over 10 bases. This CDR3 has 15 residues. The V gene's germline CDR1 is MNHEY and CDR2 SVGEGT. The V segment lost 4 bases and the J segment 2 bases; nucleotides outside the gene matches: 3. The CDR3 protein is CASSSSGGFTDTQYF. DNA for the CDR3: TGTGCCAGCAGTTCTAGCGGGGGCTTCACAGATACGCAGTATTTT.

This clonotype appeared a few times. The J gene is TRBJ2-7, the V gene TRBV15; no clear D. There are 12 residues in the CDR3. Germline V gene data show CDR1 as LNHNV and CDR2 as YYDKDF (reference sequence). Trimming stripped 1 base from V and 6 bases from J, with 7 bases between. The CDR3 spells CATSRVSSEQYF. The CDR3 coding sequence is TGTGCCACCAGCAGAGTTAGTAGCGAGCAGTACTTC. Full variable domain (outside the CDR3, taken from reference TRBV15 and TRBJ2-7): DAMVIQNPRYQVTQFGKPVTLSCSQTLNHNVMYWYQQKSSQAPKLLFHYYDKDFNNEADTPDNFQSRRPNTSFCFLDIRSPGLGDTAMYLCATSRVSSEQYFGPGTRLTVT.

A few counts support this clonotype. This chain links TRBV4-1 with TRBJ1-5, with D unclear. Germline lookup yields CDR1 MGHRA and CDR2 YSYEKL. The CDR3 loop spans 15 amino acids. The V gene lost 2 bases and the J gene lost 1 base, with 9 bases spanning the gap. CDR3 in amino acids: CASSQSQRSNQPQHF. CDR3 sequence (DNA): TGCGCCAGCAGCCAATCGCAGAGAAGCAATCAGCCCCAGCATTTT.

The chain links TRBV20-1 to TRBJ2-5, with 12 positions matching TRBD2. The CDR3 contains 16 residues. The germline CDR1 and CDR2 sequences are DFQATT and SNEGSKA (reference sequence). Trimming cost V 4 bases and J 2 bases; bases outside gene matches: 8. The CDR3 loop is CSAISSGGDSQETQYF. The CDR3, as DNA: TGCAGTGCTATCTCTAGCGGGGGGGATTCTCAAGAGACCCAGTACTTC.

This chain links TRBV10-3 with TRBJ1-1, with D uncertain. Trimming pared 2 bases from V and 9 bases from J, leaving 7 bases between. The germline V gene has CDR1 ENHRY and CDR2 SYGVKD. This CDR3 comprises 11 residues. The CDR3 DNA is TGTGCCATCAGTGAGACAGTTAAAGCTTTCTTT. Protein: CAISETVKAFF.

This rearrangement joins TRBV7-6 to TRBJ2-3, with 9 bases fitting TRBD2. The CDR3 runs 16 residues. With V trimmed by 1 base and J by 2 bases, 4 bases remained unmatched. Germline assignment: CDR1 SGHVS and CDR2 FNYEAQ. The CDR3 loop is CASSLVLAGVTDTQYF. CDR3 nucleotide sequence: TGTGCCAGCAGCTTAGTACTAGCGGGTGTCACAGATACGCAGTATTTT.

The chain links TRBV7-9 to TRBJ2-4, with D unclear. The J call may be mistaken, given a closer DNA end match to TRBJ2-5. CDR3 length equals 14 residues. The germline V gene encodes CDR1 SEHNR and CDR2 FQNEAQ (reference sequence). CDR3 region: CASSGNLKVETQYF. In DNA, the CDR3 is TGTGCCAGCAGCGGCAACCTGAAGGTGGAGACCCAGTACTTC.

Concerning this clonotype itself: Mismatch with germline at one junction end may stem from a read error. This chain uses TRBV25-1 with TRBJ2-1, with D hard to call. Looked up from germline, CDR1 is MGHDK and CDR2 is SYGVNS. This CDR3 contains 11 residues. The CDR3, as DNA: TGTGCCGGCAGTGGTGGGAATGAGCAGTTCTTC. Translation: CAGSGGNEQFF. Full variable domain (outside the CDR3, taken from reference TRBV25-1 and TRBJ2-1): EADIYQTPRYLVIGTGKKITLECSQTMGHDKMYWYQQDPGMELHLIHYSYGVNSTEKGDLSSESTVSRIRTEHFPLTLESARPSHTSQYLCAGSGGNEQFFGPGTRLTVL.

This clonotype came up a few times. The chain employs TRBV20-1 and TRBJ2-7; 7 bases fit TRBD2. Germline V lookup: CDR1 DFQATT, CDR2 SNEGSKA (reference sequence). V shed 0 bases, J shed 1 base, and the junction held 6 bases outside the gene matches. The CDR3 spans 15 residues. The CDR3 DNA sequence: TGCAGTGCTAGAGATATGGGGACTATTTCCTACGAGCAGTACTTC. Its translation is CSARDMGTISYEQYF.

The rearrangement links TRBV5-1 to TRBJ2-2; 7 bases map to TRBD1. CDR3 size: 20 residues. V trimming: 0 bases; J trimming: 5 bases; junction bases outside the gene matches: 19. Germline-derived CDR1 and CDR2 are SGHRS and YFSETQ. CDR3 amino acids: CASSLDAIRRGPEETGELFF. The DNA of the CDR3 is TGCGCCAGCAGCTTGGACGCTATAAGAAGGGGGCCGGAGGAAACCGGGGAGCTGTTTTTT.

With regard to this clonotype: Germline is not matched at one junction end, which may reflect a read error. The chain is built from TRBV6-4 and TRBJ2-1; D uncertain. CDR3 length: 16 residues. Per the germline V gene, CDR1 is MRHNA and CDR2 is SNTAGT. Here the CDR3 DNA reads TGTACCAGCAGTGAAACCTCTAGTCCCTCCTACAATGAGCAGTTCTTC. The encoded protein is CTSSETSSPSYNEQFF.